This TCR beta chain was documented in a study of CD8 T cells in Susac syndrome. General study results and limits: The study recognized that the number of individuals in its TCR sequencing and HLA analysis was relatively small.

The CDR3 totals 12 residues. The germline gives CDR1 DFQATT, CDR2 SNEGSKA (reference sequence). The V gene lost 6 bases and the J gene lost 8 bases, with 14 bases spanning the gap. Notes on this clonotype: No antigen is known for it.

Reverse transcription of about 0.5 to 1 ug RNA was carried out with random hexamers. TCRdb re-analysed the immunoSEQ multiplex PCR reads in MiXCR, keeping a single row per CDR3 protein. This table has about 94,000 distinct CDR3 sequences, roughly 94% appearing once. The chain couples TRBV20-1 to TRBJ2-1, with a weak D call TRBD1 (5 bases). The receptor was derived from a human donor with Susac syndrome. The specimen sequenced was CD4+ T cells from PBMCs. The CDR3 sequence is CSAPKVGDEQFF. The CDR3 DNA sequence: TGCAGTGCCCCGAAGGTAGGGGATGAGCAGTTCTTC.